The rows below give T cell receptor beta chains drawn from one sample of a study of Ad26.COV2.S vaccination and SARS-CoV-2 variants. Profiled with immunoSEQ multiplex PCR; TCRdb holds only in-frame clones, not every one. The sample has about 350,000 clones, 92% seen once; the top ten hold 3% to 4%. This material consisted of peripheral blood, taken after recovery from COVID-19. Every receptor here comes from a human donor who had recovered from COVID-19. CDR3s include the opening cysteine and the closing phenylalanine or tryptophan. Rows may omit the clone size; those that give it use once, few, many or a size class.

v_gene,abundance,j_gene,CDR3aa
TRBV11-2,.,TRBJ2-7,CAIQPTEQYF
TRBV5-4,.,TRBJ2-4,CASSLKGAGLAKNIQYF
TRBV6-5,.,TRBJ1-1,CASRTEGWNTEAFF
TRBV6-1,.,TRBJ2-7,CASSDMGGSKNF
TRBV9,.,TRBJ2-7,CASGGQTGEQYF
TRBV24-1,.,TRBJ1-2,CATSDATGSFYGYTF
TRBV18,.,TRBJ2-7,CASSPATPEPVYEQYF
TRBV13,once,TRBJ2-7,CASSPMTGNEQYF
TRBV6-2/TRBV6-3,.,TRBJ2-7,CASSLRGQADFDYEQYF
TRBV5-1,.,TRBJ2-3,CASSLPAWPTDTQYF
TRBV7-2,.,TRBJ2-3,CASSPSRNTQYF
TRBV7-2,once,TRBJ2-1,CASSLSSGGVINEQFF
TRBV4-3,.,TRBJ2-1,CASSQDLRQGGSNEQFF
TRBV7-3,.,TRBJ1-4,CASSLTGDLGEKLFF
TRBV15,.,TRBJ1-2,CATSRWGGYGYTF
TRBV4-1,.,TRBJ1-1,CASSQEGGAAEAFF
TRBV11-2,.,TRBJ2-2,CASSLEPKIGELFF
TRBV5-8,.,TRBJ2-5,CASSLDRGRETQYF
TRBV4-3,.,TRBJ2-5,CASSQGALAGGPVQETQYF
TRBV7-9,.,TRBJ1-2,CASSSPPGFDGYTF
TRBV11-2,.,TRBJ1-1,CASSAWGGLNTEAFF
TRBV6-5,.,TRBJ1-1,CASKISGGATEAFF
TRBV11-2,.,TRBJ2-1,CASSLDRVSYNEQFF
TRBV5-1,.,TRBJ1-2,CASAQGAEGYTF
TRBV3-1/TRBV3-2,.,TRBJ1-3,CASSLRGSGNTIYF